These T cell receptor beta chains were read from a single sample in a study of PD-1 blockade in classical Hodgkin lymphoma. Sequencing was performed with immunoSEQ multiplex PCR; in TCRdb, only in-frame clones are kept and a portion is missing. The top ten clones hold 0.35% of a sample with roughly 27,000 clones, around 90% of them seen once. The sequenced material came from CD4+ T cells from blood. Source of these receptors: a human donor with classical Hodgkin lymphoma. Both conserved end residues are part of each CDR3. The D gene is left open where the match is weak. Expanded clones get a size class; other rows say once, few or many, or leave the size out.

V gene,D gene,J gene,clone size,CDR3 protein,CDR3 DNA
TRBV9,TRBD2,TRBJ2-5,once,CASSVGSGTSGQETQYF,TGTGCCAGCAGCGTAGGTTCCGGGACTAGCGGACAAGAGACCCAGTACTTC
TRBV5-4,.,TRBJ2-3,.,CASSSPRAKRDTQYF,TGTGCCAGCAGCTCCCCCCGGGCAAAAAGAGATACGCAGTATTTT
TRBV6-1,TRBD1,TRBJ1-2,once,CASSEAAGGAYGYTF,TGTGCCAGCAGTGAAGCAGCAGGGGGCGCTTATGGCTACACCTTC
TRBV9,.,TRBJ2-7,.,CASSVGSGGSYEQYF,TGTGCCAGCAGCGTGGGTAGCGGAGGCTCCTACGAGCAGTACTTC
TRBV27,TRBD2,TRBJ2-5,.,CASSLRLAGNQETQYF,TGTGCCAGCAGTTTACGGCTAGCGGGGAACCAAGAGACCCAGTACTTC
TRBV27,TRBD1,TRBJ2-7,few,CASSSTGTGIHEQYF,TGTGCCAGCAGTTCCACCGGGACAGGGATCCACGAGCAGTACTTC
TRBV4-2,TRBD2,TRBJ2-7,.,CASSQFSTSGPYEQYF,TGTGCCAGCAGCCAGTTTTCGACTAGCGGGCCCTACGAGCAGTACTTC
TRBV28,.,TRBJ1-5,.,CASSLAGSSNQPQHF,TGTGCCAGCAGTTTAGCAGGGTCTAGCAATCAGCCCCAGCATTTT
TRBV2,TRBD1,TRBJ2-6,.,CASVGTGRLSGANVLTF,TGTGCCAGCGTTGGGACAGGGCGCCTCTCTGGGGCCAACGTCCTGACTTTC
TRBV28,.,TRBJ2-1,.,CASRGIAPRAEQFF,TGTGCCAGCAGGGGGATCGCCCCACGGGCTGAGCAGTTCTTC
TRBV6-1,.,TRBJ1-4,.,CASRSAGADEKLFF,TGTGCCAGCAGGTCGGCTGGAGCGGATGAAAAACTGTTTTTT
TRBV28,.,TRBJ2-3,.,CASSSGADTQYF,TGTGCCAGCAGTTCGGGGGCAGATACGCAGTATTTT
TRBV2,.,TRBJ2-7,once,CASSETVVWGSYEQYF,TGTGCCAGCAGTGAAACGGTCGTATGGGGCTCCTACGAGCAGTACTTC
TRBV18,.,TRBJ2-7,.,CASSPPSRDEQYF,TGTGCCAGCTCACCACCCTCCCGGGACGAGCAGTACTTC
TRBV2,TRBD2,TRBJ2-7,.,CASRGLAGSYEQYF,TGTGCCAGCCGAGGACTAGCGGGTTCCTACGAGCAGTACTTC
TRBV28,TRBD1,TRBJ1-2,.,CASSPTGGDDYGYTF,TGTGCCAGCAGTCCGACAGGGGGCGATGACTATGGCTACACCTTC
TRBV19,TRBD2,TRBJ2-2,.,CATSYLGGRAAGGELFF,TGTGCCACTTCGTACTTGGGCGGGAGGGCCGCAGGCGGGGAGCTGTTTTTT
TRBV6-5,TRBD1,TRBJ1-2,.,CASSYSQGAQGGYTF,TGTGCCAGCAGTTACTCACAGGGGGCCCAGGGGGGCTACACCTTC
TRBV29-1,.,TRBJ1-4,.,CSAEPTTNEKLFF,TGCAGCGCCGAGCCAACAACTAATGAAAAACTGTTTTTT
TRBV5-1,.,TRBJ2-1,.,CASSLSGRYNEQFF,TGCGCCAGCAGCTTGTCAGGGAGGTACAATGAGCAGTTCTTC
TRBV7-6,TRBD2,TRBJ2-2,.,CASSPPSGRFGELFF,TGTGCCAGCAGCCCCCCTAGCGGGAGGTTCGGGGAGCTGTTTTTT
TRBV6-1,TRBD2,TRBJ2-3,.,CASSEPPLAGGTDTQYF,TGTGCCAGCAGTGAACCCCCACTAGCGGGTGGCACAGATACGCAGTATTTT
TRBV18,TRBD2,TRBJ2-6,.,CASSRTSGRGGANVLTF,TGTGCCAGCTCCCGTACTAGCGGGAGGGGCGGGGCCAACGTCCTGACTTTC
TRBV6-6,.,TRBJ1-1,.,CASRPDTRNTEAFF,TGTGCCAGCAGACCCGACACGCGGAACACTGAAGCTTTCTTT
TRBV18,TRBD1,TRBJ2-7,.,CASSPPGTGGEYEQYF,TGTGCCAGCTCACCACCGGGGACAGGGGGCGAGTACGAGCAGTACTTC
TRBV9,TRBD2,TRBJ2-2,.,CASSTGLADTGELFF,TGTGCCAGCAGCACCGGACTAGCGGACACCGGGGAGCTGTTTTTT
TRBV29-1,TRBD1,TRBJ2-3,.,CSVGQGNADTQYF,TGCAGCGTGGGACAGGGTAACGCAGATACGCAGTATTTT
TRBV6-5,.,TRBJ1-4,.,CASSYGWGPNEKLFF,TGTGCCAGCAGTTACGGTTGGGGGCCTAATGAAAAACTGTTTTTT
TRBV6-5,.,TRBJ2-3,.,CASSLSWGVTDTQYF,TGTGCCAGCAGCCTCTCGTGGGGGGTCACAGATACGCAGTATTTT
TRBV7-8,.,TRBJ2-3,.,CASSLKGLVSTDTQYF,TGTGCCAGCAGCTTAAAGGGGTTGGTTAGCACAGATACGCAGTATTTT
TRBV9,.,TRBJ2-7,.,CASSVGVGNQGEQYF,TGTGCCAGCAGCGTAGGGGTCGGAAACCAGGGAGAGCAGTACTTC
TRBV18,.,TRBJ1-6,.,CASSQRSDRSNSPLHF,TGTGCCAGCTCACAAAGATCAGACAGAAGCAATTCACCCCTCCACTTT
TRBV30,TRBD1,TRBJ2-7,.,CAWATGGSSYEQYF,TGTGCCTGGGCAACAGGGGGGAGCTCCTACGAGCAGTACTTC
TRBV2,TRBD1,TRBJ1-5,.,CASSGTGSNQPQHF,TGTGCCAGCAGTGGGACAGGTAGCAATCAGCCCCAGCATTTT
TRBV19,.,TRBJ1-2,.,CASNPHTIPNYGYTF,TGTGCCAGTAACCCCCACACGATTCCTAACTATGGCTACACCTTC
TRBV6-5,TRBD1,TRBJ2-3,.,CASILRDRGPDTQYF,TGTGCCAGCATTTTGAGGGACAGGGGGCCAGATACGCAGTATTTT
TRBV11-2,TRBD2,TRBJ2-1,.,CASSSRGTSTEQFF,TGTGCCAGCAGCTCGCGGGGGACTAGCACTGAGCAGTTCTTC
TRBV18,.,TRBJ2-7,.,CASSRVLYEQYF,TGTGCCAGCTCACGAGTCCTCTACGAGCAGTACTTC
TRBV7-2,.,TRBJ2-3,.,CASSRTISSTDTQYF,TGTGCCAGCAGCCGGACTATTAGTTCCACAGATACGCAGTATTTT
TRBV7-2,.,TRBJ2-7,few,CASSLGGTYEQYF,TGTGCCAGCAGCTTAGGAGGGACCTACGAGCAGTACTTC
TRBV2,.,TRBJ1-4,.,CASSEWGWDEKLFF,TGTGCCAGCAGTGAATGGGGGTGGGATGAAAAACTGTTTTTT
TRBV7-8,.,TRBJ1-2,.,CASSPPSGHTNYGYTF,TGTGCCAGCAGCCCTCCATCGGGACACACAAACTATGGCTACACCTTC
TRBV5-6,TRBD1,TRBJ1-1,.,CASSLAGGTRMNTEAFF,TGTGCCAGCAGCTTGGCAGGGGGCACGCGAATGAACACTGAAGCTTTCTTT
TRBV4-1,TRBD1,TRBJ1-5,.,CASSQLTGGSNQPQHF,TGCGCCAGCAGCCAACTGACAGGGGGTAGCAATCAGCCCCAGCATTTT
TRBV30,.,TRBJ2-3,.,CAWRSIPGVTDTQYF,TGTGCCTGGAGATCAATCCCCGGGGTCACAGATACGCAGTATTTT
TRBV5-4,.,TRBJ2-2,.,CASSLGTTGELFF,TGTGCCAGCAGCTTGGGTACGACCGGGGAGCTGTTTTTT
TRBV6-1,.,TRBJ1-5,.,CASRGTGGNQPQHF,TGTGCCAGCAGAGGGACGGGAGGCAATCAGCCCCAGCATTTT
TRBV5-1,.,TRBJ2-2,.,CASSASGTSNTGELFF,TGCGCCAGCAGCGCATCCGGGACTTCCAACACCGGGGAGCTGTTTTTT
TRBV30,.,TRBJ1-2,.,CAWALGSNYGYTF,TGTGCCTGGGCACTGGGGAGTAACTATGGCTACACCTTC
TRBV5-6,.,TRBJ1-2,once,CASSLGPHPLYGYTF,TGTGCCAGCAGCTTGGGACCGCACCCTCTCTATGGCTACACCTTC
TRBV28,TRBD1,TRBJ1-5,.,CASSSGGGQISNQPQHF,TGTGCCAGCAGTTCGGGGGGGGGACAGATTAGCAATCAGCCCCAGCATTTT
TRBV5-1,.,TRBJ2-5,.,CASNRNPGETQYF,TGCGCCAGCAACCGGAACCCGGGAGAGACCCAGTACTTC
TRBV30,.,TRBJ1-5,.,CAWTPVGGGQPQHF,TGTGCCTGGACCCCTGTCGGGGGAGGTCAGCCCCAGCATTTT
TRBV19,.,TRBJ1-4,.,CASSIGGRRVNEKLFF,TGTGCCAGTAGTATCGGCGGTAGAAGGGTTAATGAAAAACTGTTTTTT
TRBV7-9,.,TRBJ2-7,.,CASSLAAGSTYEQYF,TGTGCCAGCAGCTTAGCGGCAGGTTCCACCTACGAGCAGTACTTC
TRBV7-2,.,TRBJ2-1,.,CASSLVGGVGNEQFF,TGTGCCAGCAGCTTAGTTGGGGGAGTTGGCAATGAGCAGTTCTTC
TRBV10-2,.,TRBJ2-3,.,CASIQRTDGNTQYF,TGCGCCAGCATTCAGCGGACAGATGGCAATACGCAGTATTTT
TRBV10-3,.,TRBJ2-7,.,CAISDKDGPKYF,TGTGCCATCAGTGACAAGGACGGTCCTAAGTACTTC